This T cell receptor (beta chain) was retrieved from a study of post-analysis software for immune sequencing data. Whole-study findings and limits: TRBV5-6, TRBV5-1 and TRBV20-1 belonged to a set of roughly 5 TRBV segments that were more frequent in patients than controls. Samples from a shared batch, those prepared together, strongly co-clustered by F measure.

Germline V gene sequence: CDR1 SNHLY, CDR2 FYNNEI. The CDR3 sequence is 17 residues long. V was pared by 1 base and J by 4 bases, with 10 bases of the junction left unmatched. TCR beta cDNA libraries had unique molecular identifiers. Each batch of about 1 to 11 million T cells produced 500,000 to 600,000 cDNA molecules. TCRdb passed the PCR reads through MiXCR, listing each CDR3 protein once. The table has fewer than 900,000 distinct CDR3 sequences, 35% to 55% seen once. A remark on this clonotype: The target antigen is unknown.

This chain joins TRBV2 and TRBJ2-1, with TRBD2 identical over 7 bases. The receptor's source is a girl aged 5 to 17 with multiple sclerosis. The sequencing sample was made of blood. The DNA for the CDR3 is TGTGCCAGCAGTGAAGTCCGGGGAGGGCCGGGGTACAATGAGCAGTTCTTC. The encoded protein is CASSEVRGGPGYNEQFF.